Sequencing of this T cell receptor beta chain was carried out in a study of identical twins. Study-level findings and limits: Models underpredicted monozygotic twin sharing of out-of-frame TCR alpha.

V dropped 0 bases and J dropped 0; count of bases not matched to a gene: 6. CDR3 length: 17 amino acids. From germline, CDR1 is MNHEY and CDR2 SMNVEV (reference sequence). TCRdb redid the calling of the 5' RACE reads with MiXCR, one entry per CDR3 protein. The table has under 900,000 distinct CDR3 sequences, over 9% seen once. This clonotype was picked up a small number of times. Its specificity is not known. These data are also associated with another study on yellow fever vaccine responses in identical twins.

What was sequenced was PBMCs. This clonotype was obtained from a young woman in good health. The chain joins TRBV27 to TRBJ2-7, with 9 nucleotides matching TRBD2. CDR3 DNA sequence: TGTGCCAGCAGTTTATCGGCTAGCGGGGAGCCCTCCTACGAGCAGTACTTC. This translates into CASSLSASGEPSYEQYF.